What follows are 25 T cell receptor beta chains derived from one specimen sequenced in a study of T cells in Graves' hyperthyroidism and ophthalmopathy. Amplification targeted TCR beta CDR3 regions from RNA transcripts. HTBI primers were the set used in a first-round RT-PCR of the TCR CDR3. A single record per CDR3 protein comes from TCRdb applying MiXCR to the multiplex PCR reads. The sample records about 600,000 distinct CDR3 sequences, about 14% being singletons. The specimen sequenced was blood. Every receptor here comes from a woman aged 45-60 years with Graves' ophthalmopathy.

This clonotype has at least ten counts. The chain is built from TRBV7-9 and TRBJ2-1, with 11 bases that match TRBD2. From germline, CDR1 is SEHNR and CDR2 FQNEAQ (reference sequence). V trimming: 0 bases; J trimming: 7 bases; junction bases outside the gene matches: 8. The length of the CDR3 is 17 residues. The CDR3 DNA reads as TGTGCCAGCAGCTTAGCGTTAGCGGGAGGGGGTAGGAATGAGCAGTTCTTC. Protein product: CASSLALAGGGRNEQFF. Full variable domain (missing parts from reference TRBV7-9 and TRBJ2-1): DTGVSQNPRHKITKRGQNVTFRCDPISEHNRLYWYRQTLGQGPEFLTYFQNEAQLEKSRLLSDRFSAERPKGSFSTLEIQRTEQGDSAMYLCASSLALAGGGRNEQFFGPGTRLTVL.

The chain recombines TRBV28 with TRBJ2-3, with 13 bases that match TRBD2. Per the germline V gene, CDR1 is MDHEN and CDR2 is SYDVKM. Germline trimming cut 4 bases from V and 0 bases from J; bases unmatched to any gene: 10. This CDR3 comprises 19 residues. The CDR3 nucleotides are TGTGCCAGCAGTTCGCAAGGGACTAGCGGGGAACTAAGCACAGATACGCAGTATTTT. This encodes CASSSQGTSGELSTDTQYF.

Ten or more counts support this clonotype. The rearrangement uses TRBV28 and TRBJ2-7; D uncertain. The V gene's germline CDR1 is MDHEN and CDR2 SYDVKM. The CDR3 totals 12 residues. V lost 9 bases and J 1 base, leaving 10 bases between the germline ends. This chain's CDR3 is CARKHDSYEQYF. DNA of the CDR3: TGTGCCAGGAAGCATGATTCCTACGAGCAGTACTTC.

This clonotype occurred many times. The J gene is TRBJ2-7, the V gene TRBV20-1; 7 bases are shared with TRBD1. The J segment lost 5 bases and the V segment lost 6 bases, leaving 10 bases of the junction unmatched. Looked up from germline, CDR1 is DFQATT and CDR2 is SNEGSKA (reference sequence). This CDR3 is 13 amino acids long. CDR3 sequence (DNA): TGCAGTGCCCGCTCAGGGGGACGGGACGAGCAGTACTTC. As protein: CSARSGGRDEQYF.

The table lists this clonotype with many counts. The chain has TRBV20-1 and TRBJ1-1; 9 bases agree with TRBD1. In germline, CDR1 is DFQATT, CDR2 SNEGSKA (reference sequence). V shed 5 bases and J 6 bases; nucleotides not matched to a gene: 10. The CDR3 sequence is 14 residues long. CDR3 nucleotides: TGCAGTGCTGATGAGAGGGACAGGGTCTCTGAAGCTTTCTTT. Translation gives CSADERDRVSEAFF.

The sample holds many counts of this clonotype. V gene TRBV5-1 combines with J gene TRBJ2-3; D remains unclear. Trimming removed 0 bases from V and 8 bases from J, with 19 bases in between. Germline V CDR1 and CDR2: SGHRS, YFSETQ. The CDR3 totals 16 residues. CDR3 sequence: CASSLVAARFSGTQYF. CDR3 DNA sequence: TGCGCCAGCAGCTTGGTGGCTGCCCGTTTTTCGGGTACGCAGTATTTT.

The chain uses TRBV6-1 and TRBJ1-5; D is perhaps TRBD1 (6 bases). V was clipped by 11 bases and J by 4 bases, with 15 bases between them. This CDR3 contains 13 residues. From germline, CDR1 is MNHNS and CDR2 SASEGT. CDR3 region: CAVGGRGNQPQHF. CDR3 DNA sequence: TGTGCCGTAGGGGGTAGGGGGAATCAGCCCCAGCATTTT.

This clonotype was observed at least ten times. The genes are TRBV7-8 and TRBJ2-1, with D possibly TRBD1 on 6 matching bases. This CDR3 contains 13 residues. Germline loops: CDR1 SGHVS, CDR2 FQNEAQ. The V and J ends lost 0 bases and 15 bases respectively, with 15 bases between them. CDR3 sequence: CASSLAEGVGRFF. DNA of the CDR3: TGTGCCAGCAGCTTAGCCGAGGGGGTCGGGCGGTTCTTC.

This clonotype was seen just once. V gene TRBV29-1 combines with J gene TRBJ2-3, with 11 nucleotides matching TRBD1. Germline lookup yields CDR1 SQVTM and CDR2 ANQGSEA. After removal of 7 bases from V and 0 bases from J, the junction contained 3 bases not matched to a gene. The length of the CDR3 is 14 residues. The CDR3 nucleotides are TGCAGCGGGGACAGGGGGTTAAGCACAGATACGCAGTATTTT. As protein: CSGDRGLSTDTQYF.

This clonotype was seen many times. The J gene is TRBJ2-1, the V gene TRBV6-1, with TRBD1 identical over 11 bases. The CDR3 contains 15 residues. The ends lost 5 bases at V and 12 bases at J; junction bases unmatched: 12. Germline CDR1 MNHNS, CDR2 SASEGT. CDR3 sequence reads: CASSRRRTGGVRQFF. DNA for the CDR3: TGTGCCAGCAGTCGGAGAAGGACAGGGGGCGTGCGGCAGTTCTTC.

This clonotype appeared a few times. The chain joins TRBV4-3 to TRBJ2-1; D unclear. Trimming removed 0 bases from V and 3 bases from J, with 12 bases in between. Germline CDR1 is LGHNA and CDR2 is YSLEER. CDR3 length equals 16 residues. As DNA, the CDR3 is TGCGCCAGCAGCCAAGAAACCGAGTTCGGCTACAATGAGCAGTTCTTC. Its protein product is CASSQETEFGYNEQFF.

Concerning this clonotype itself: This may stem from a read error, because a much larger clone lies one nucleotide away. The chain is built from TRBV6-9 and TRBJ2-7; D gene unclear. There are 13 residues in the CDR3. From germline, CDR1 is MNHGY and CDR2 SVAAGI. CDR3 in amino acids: CASSSEVYYDQYF. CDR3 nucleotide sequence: TGTGCCAGCAGTTCTGAGGTTTACTACGATCAGTACTTC.

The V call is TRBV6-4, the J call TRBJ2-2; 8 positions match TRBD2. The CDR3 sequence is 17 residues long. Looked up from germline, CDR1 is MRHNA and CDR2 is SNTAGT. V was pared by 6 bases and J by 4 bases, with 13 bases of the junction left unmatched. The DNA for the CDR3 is TGTGCCAGCAGCCCCTCGAGCGGGAGTGGGGGCACCGGGGAGCTGTTTTTT. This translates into CASSPSSGSGGTGELFF.

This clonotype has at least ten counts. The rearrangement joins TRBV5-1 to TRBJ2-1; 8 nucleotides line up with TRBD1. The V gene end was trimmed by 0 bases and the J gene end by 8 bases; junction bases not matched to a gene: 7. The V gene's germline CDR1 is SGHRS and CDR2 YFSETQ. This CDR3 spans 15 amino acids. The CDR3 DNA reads TGCGCCAGCAGCTTGGCCAGGGGGCGGCTCGATGAGCAGTTCTTC. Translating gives CASSLARGRLDEQFF.

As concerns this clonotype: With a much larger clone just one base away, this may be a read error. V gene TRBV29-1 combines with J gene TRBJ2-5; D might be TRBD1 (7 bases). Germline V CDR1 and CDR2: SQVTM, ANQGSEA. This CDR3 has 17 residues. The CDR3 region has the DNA TGCAGCGTTGAAGATCAGCTTGAGACAGGGACGGGGGAGACCCAGTGCTTC. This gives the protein CSVEDQLETGTGETQCF.

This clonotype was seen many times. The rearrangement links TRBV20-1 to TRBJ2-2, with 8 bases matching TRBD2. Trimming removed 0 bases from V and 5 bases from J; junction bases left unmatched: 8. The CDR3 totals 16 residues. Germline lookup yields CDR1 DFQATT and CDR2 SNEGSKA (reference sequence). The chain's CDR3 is CSARDGSGSRTGELFF. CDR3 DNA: TGCAGTGCTAGAGATGGAAGCGGGAGTCGTACCGGGGAGCTGTTTTTT.

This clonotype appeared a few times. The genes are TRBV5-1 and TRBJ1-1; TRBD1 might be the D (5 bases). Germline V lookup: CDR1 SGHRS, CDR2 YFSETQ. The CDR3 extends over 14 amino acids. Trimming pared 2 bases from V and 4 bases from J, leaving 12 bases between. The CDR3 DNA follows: TGCGCCAGCAGCTTAGTTCGGGGGTCCACTGAAGCTTTCTTT. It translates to CASSLVRGSTEAFF. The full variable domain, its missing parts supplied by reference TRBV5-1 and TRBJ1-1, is KAGVTQTPRYLIKTRGQQVTLSCSPISGHRSVSWYQQTPGQGLQFLFEYFSETQRNKGNFPGRFSGRQFSNSRSEMNVSTLELGDSALYLCASSLVRGSTEAFFGQGTRLTVV.

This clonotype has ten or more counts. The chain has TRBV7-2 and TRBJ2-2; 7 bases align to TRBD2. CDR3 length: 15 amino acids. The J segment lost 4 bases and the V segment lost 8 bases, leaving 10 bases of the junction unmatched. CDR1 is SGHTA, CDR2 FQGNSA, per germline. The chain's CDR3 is CASCSLAGGTGELFF. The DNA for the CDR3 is TGTGCCAGCTGTTCTTTAGCGGGTGGCACCGGGGAGCTGTTTTTT.

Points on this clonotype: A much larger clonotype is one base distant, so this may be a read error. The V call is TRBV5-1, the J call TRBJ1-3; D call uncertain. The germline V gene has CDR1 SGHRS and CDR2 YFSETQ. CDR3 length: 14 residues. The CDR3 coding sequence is TGCGCCAGCAGCTTGGAGAATTCTGGAAACACCGTATATTTT. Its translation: CASSLENSGNTVYF.

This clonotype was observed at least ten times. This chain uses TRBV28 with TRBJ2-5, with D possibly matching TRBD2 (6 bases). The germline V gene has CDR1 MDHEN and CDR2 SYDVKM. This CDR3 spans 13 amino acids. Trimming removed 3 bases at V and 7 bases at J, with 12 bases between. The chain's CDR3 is CASSFAGWGTQYF. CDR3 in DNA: TGTGCCAGCAGTTTTGCGGGGTGGGGGACCCAGTACTTC.

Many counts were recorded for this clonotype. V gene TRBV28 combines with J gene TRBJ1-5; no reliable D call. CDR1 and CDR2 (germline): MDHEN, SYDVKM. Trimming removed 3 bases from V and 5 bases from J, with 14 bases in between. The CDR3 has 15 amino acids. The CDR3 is CASSLSIEGHQPQHF. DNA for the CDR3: TGTGCCAGCAGTTTGAGCATCGAGGGCCATCAGCCCCAGCATTTT.

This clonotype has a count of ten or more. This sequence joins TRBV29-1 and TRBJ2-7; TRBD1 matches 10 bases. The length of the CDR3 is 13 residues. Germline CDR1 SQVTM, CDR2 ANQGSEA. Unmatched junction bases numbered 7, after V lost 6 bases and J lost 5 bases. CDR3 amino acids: CSVQDRGLDEQYF. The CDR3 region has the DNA TGCAGCGTCCAAGACAGGGGGCTCGACGAGCAGTACTTC.

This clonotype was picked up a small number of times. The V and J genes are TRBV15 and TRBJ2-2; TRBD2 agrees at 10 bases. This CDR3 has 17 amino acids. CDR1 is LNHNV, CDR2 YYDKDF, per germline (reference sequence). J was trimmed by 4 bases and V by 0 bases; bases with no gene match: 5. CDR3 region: CATSREILAGGTGELFF. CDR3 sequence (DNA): TGTGCCACCAGCAGAGAGATCTTAGCGGGGGGCACCGGGGAGCTGTTTTTT.

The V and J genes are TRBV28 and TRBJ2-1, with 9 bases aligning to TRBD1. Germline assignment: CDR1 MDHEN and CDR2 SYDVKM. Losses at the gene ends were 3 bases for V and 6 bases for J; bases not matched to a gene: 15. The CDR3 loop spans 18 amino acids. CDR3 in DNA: TGTGCCAGCAGTTTTAATTTTCAGGGACAGGGAATAGGCAATGAGCAGTTCTTC. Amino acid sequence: CASSFNFQGQGIGNEQFF.

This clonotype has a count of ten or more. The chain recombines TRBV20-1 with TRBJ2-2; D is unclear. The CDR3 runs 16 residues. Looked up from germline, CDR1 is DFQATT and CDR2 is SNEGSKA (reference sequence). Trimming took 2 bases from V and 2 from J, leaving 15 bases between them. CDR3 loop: CSARSGLTRNTGELFF. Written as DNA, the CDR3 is TGCAGTGCTAGAAGTGGGCTGACACGTAACACCGGGGAGCTGTTTTTT.